This T cell receptor beta chain was observed in a study of early T cells in non-severe SARS-CoV-2 infection. Study context: Sequencing was performed on bulk RNA from unsorted whole blood, leaving chains unpaired. Study-level findings and limits: Private and CD4 specificities were missed by VDJdb matching, skewed to anti-spike CD8.

After removal of 5 bases from V and 4 bases from J, the junction contained 8 bases not matched to a gene. There are 14 residues in the CDR3. Germline V CDR1 and CDR2: SQVTM, ANQGSEA. Ten or more counts support this clonotype. What it binds is not known. Unique molecular identifier tags were affixed to discrete cDNA molecules. Using its own MiXCR run on the 5' RACE reads, TCRdb lists one record per CDR3 protein. This sample has some 54,000 distinct CDR3 sequences, with 10% found just once. Sample: whole blood. The clonotype was recovered from an adult who was a healthcare worker with PCR-confirmed SARS-CoV-2 infection or an uninfected control (not recorded which). The chain carries TRBV29-1 and TRBJ2-3; 8 nucleotides align to TRBD1. The CDR3 DNA is TGCAGCGTTCTTGGACAGGGTGAAGCAGATACGCAGTATTTT. Encoded protein: CSVLGQGEADTQYF.